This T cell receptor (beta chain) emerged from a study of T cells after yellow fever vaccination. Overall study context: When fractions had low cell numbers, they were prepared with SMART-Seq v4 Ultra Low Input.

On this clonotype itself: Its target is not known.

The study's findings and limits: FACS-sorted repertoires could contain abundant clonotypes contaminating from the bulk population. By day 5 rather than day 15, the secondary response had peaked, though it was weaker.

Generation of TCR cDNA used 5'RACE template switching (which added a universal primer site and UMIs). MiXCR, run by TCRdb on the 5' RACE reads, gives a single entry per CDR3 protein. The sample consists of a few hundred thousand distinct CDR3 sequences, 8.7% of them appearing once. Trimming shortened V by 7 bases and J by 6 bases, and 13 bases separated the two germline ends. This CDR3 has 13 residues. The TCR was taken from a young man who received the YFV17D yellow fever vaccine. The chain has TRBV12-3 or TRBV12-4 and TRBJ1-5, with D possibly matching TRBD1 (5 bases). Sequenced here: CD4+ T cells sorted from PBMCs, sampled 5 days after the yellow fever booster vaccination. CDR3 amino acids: CASKEGRLQPQHF. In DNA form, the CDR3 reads TGTGCCAGCAAAGAGGGGAGGCTTCAGCCCCAGCATTTT.